Following are 32 T cell receptor beta chains from one sample sequenced in a study of cytomegalovirus exposure and HLA in healthy donors (TCRdb year 2017). The method behind the library was the immunoSEQ multiplex PCR assay. For the multiplex PCR, a mixture combining 60 forward primers for TCR Vbeta segments and 13 reverse primers for TCR Jbeta segments was used. TCRdb took over this immuneACCESS table, retaining in-frame rearrangements with V and J assigned. Such tables are incomplete; in checked studies, under half of the missing clones stem from an unresolved V gene, and the remainder is unexplained. Recorded for this sample are tens of thousands of clones; about 70% of them occurred a single time. 9.5% to 13% of the sample is held by the ten biggest clonotypes. The sample was PBMCs. Receptors originate from a woman aged 25-40 years in good health and CMV-seronegative.

The chain recombines TRBV7-2 with TRBJ1-1; 7 nucleotides match TRBD1. Germline V CDR1 and CDR2: SGHTA, FQGNSA. V trimming: 5 bases; J trimming: 2 bases; junction bases outside the gene matches: 5. This CDR3 is built from 14 residues. The CDR3: CASSRGQVNTEAFF. The CDR3 DNA sequence: TGTGCCAGCAGCCGAGGACAGGTAAACACTGAAGCTTTCTTT.

The gene calls are TRBV30 and TRBJ2-2; 7 bases match TRBD1. With V trimmed by 0 bases and J by 7 bases, 8 bases remained unmatched. The CDR3 length is 15 residues. The germline CDR1 and CDR2 sequences are GTSNPN and SVGIG (reference sequence). CDR3 in DNA: TGTGCCTGGAGTGTACTCGAGGGGGCGGGCGGGGAGCTGTTTTTT. It translates to CAWSVLEGAGGELFF. The full variable domain, its missing parts supplied by reference TRBV30 and TRBJ2-2, is SQTIHQWPATLVQPVGSPLSLECTVEGTSNPNLYWYRQAAGRGLQLLFYSVGIGQISSEVPQNLSASRPQDRQFILSSKKLLLSDSGFYLCAWSVLEGAGGELFFGEGSRLTVL.

The rearrangement links TRBV30 to TRBJ2-6; 7 bases agree with TRBD2. Germline values: CDR1 GTSNPN, CDR2 SVGIG (reference sequence). CDR3 length: 18 residues. J lost 0 bases, V lost 0 bases, and 8 bases had no gene match. The CDR3, as DNA: TGTGCCTGGAGTGTACGCGGGGGAAGGGGCTCTGGGGCCAACGTCCTGACTTTC. Translating it yields CAWSVRGGRGSGANVLTF.

The chain links TRBV11-2 to TRBJ1-2, with D possibly being TRBD1 (6 bases). CDR1 SGHAT and CDR2 FQNNGV come from the germline V gene. V was shortened by 7 bases and J by 0 bases, with 18 bases between the two germline ends. This CDR3 spans 16 amino acids. CDR3 sequence reads: CASNHGTRLTNYGYTF. In nucleotides, the CDR3 is TGTGCCAGCAACCACGGGACACGACTGACTAACTATGGCTACACCTTC.

This sequence joins TRBV7-6 and TRBJ1-1; possibly TRBD1 for D (5 bases). The CDR3 length is 13 residues. Trimming shortened V by 8 bases and J by 2 bases, and 12 bases separated the two germline ends. The V gene's germline CDR1 is SGHVS and CDR2 FNYEAQ. The CDR3 region has the DNA TGTGCCAGCGCCCCGGGGGTCAACACTGAAGCTTTCTTT. Amino acid sequence: CASAPGVNTEAFF.

Written as DNA, the CDR3 is TGTGCCAGCAGCTTAGCGCAGACCGGGGAGCTGTTTTTT. Protein product: CASSLAQTGELFF. V gene TRBV7-6 combines with J gene TRBJ2-2; D gene unclear. CDR3 length: 13 residues. Germline values: CDR1 SGHVS, CDR2 FNYEAQ. V shed 0 bases and J shed 5 bases, with 4 bases lying between them.

The genes are TRBV5-4 and TRBJ2-3; TRBD2 aligns across 7 bases. The CDR3 totals 16 residues. Germline trimming cut 4 bases from V and 2 bases from J; bases unmatched to any gene: 10. Germline lookup yields CDR1 SGHNT and CDR2 YYREEE (reference sequence). The CDR3, as DNA: TGTGCCAGCAGCCCGGAGCGGGACTCATACACAGATACGCAGTATTTT. Translating gives CASSPERDSYTDTQYF.

The chain couples TRBV29-1 to TRBJ2-7; 8 bases are shared with TRBD1. With 6 bases clipped from V and 1 base from J, the junction kept 8 bases outside the gene matches. CDR3 length: 14 residues. CDR1 SQVTM and CDR2 ANQGSEA come from the germline V gene. The CDR3 nucleotides are TGCAGCGTATGGAACCAGGGGGCGTCCTACGAGCAGTACTTC. This codes for CSVWNQGASYEQYF.

This clone appeared a few times. The chain links TRBV30 to TRBJ1-5; the match to TRBD1 covers 7 bases. From germline, CDR1 is GTSNPN and CDR2 SVGIG (reference sequence). CDR3 length: 13 amino acids. CDR3 sequence: CASQGGDNQPQHF. The CDR3 bases are TGTGCTAGCCAGGGGGGCGACAATCAGCCCCAGCATTTT.

The V call is TRBV7-6, the J call TRBJ2-4; 8 bases are shared with TRBD2. Per germline, CDR1 SGHVS and CDR2 FNYEAQ. The CDR3 sequence is 17 residues long. Germline trimming cut 3 bases from V and 4 bases from J; bases unmatched to any gene: 11. The CDR3 here is CASSFGRAGAIKNIQYF. The DNA for the CDR3 is TGTGCCAGCAGCTTTGGGAGAGCGGGGGCTATTAAAAACATTCAGTACTTC.

A remark on this clone: This sample includes further DNA sequences coding for the same CDR3. The V gene is TRBV5-6, the J gene TRBJ2-7, with unresolved D. Trimming stripped 0 bases from V and 6 bases from J, with 10 bases between. Germline V gene data show CDR1 as SGHDT and CDR2 as YYEEEE. The CDR3 spans 13 residues. CDR3 in DNA: TGTGCCAGCAGCTTGGGATTGCGCGTCGAGCAGTACTTC. Its protein is CASSLGLRVEQYF.

This clone was found a few times. This chain uses TRBV2 with TRBJ1-1, with a weak D call TRBD1 (6 bases). CDR1 SNHLY and CDR2 FYNNEI come from the germline V gene. With 0 bases removed from V and 10 bases from J, the gap between germline ends came to 18 bases. The CDR3 has 15 residues. CDR3 sequence reads: CASSEALTGTLRAFF. DNA for the CDR3: TGTGCCAGCAGTGAAGCGCTTACAGGGACACTGAGAGCTTTCTTT.

The rearrangement joins TRBV29-1 to TRBJ2-5; TRBD2 aligns across 9 bases. The DNA matches TRBJ2-7 better at its end, which makes the J call doubtful. The CDR3 has 14 amino acids. From germline, CDR1 is SQVTM and CDR2 ANQGSEA. The CDR3 DNA reads as TGCAGCGTCTCCCTAGTAGCGGGGGACTACGAGCAGTACTTC. Encoded protein: CSVSLVAGDYEQYF.

This chain links TRBV5-1 with TRBJ1-1; D remains unclear. V gave up 0 bases and J gave up 1 base, with 4 bases separating them. This CDR3 contains 13 residues. The germline CDR1 and CDR2 sequences are SGHRS and YFSETQ. In nucleotides, the CDR3 is TGCGCCAGCAGCTTGGGAGGGAACACTGAAGCTTTCTTT. Its translation is CASSLGGNTEAFF. The full variable domain, its missing parts supplied by reference TRBV5-1 and TRBJ1-1, is KAGVTQTPRYLIKTRGQQVTLSCSPISGHRSVSWYQQTPGQGLQFLFEYFSETQRNKGNFPGRFSGRQFSNSRSEMNVSTLELGDSALYLCASSLGGNTEAFFGQGTRLTVV.

The chain recombines TRBV28 with TRBJ2-7, with D maybe TRBD2 (5 bases). This CDR3 region has 14 residues. Trimming stripped 4 bases from V and 3 bases from J, with 13 bases between. CDR1 and CDR2 (germline): MDHEN, SYDVKM. CDR3 bases: TGTGCCAGCAGTTCGGCTAGCATCCGCTACGAGCAGTACTTC. Encoded protein: CASSSASIRYEQYF.

The chain has TRBV5-1 and TRBJ2-7; weak D call: TRBD2 (6 bases). V was trimmed by 2 bases and J by 5 bases, leaving 8 bases between them. This CDR3 is built from 12 residues. CDR1 and CDR2 (germline): SGHRS, YFSETQ. Here the CDR3 DNA reads TGCGCCAGCAGCTTCGGAGGGGACGAGCAGTACTTC. This sequence encodes CASSFGGDEQYF.

This clone appeared a few times. The V and J genes are TRBV6-5 and TRBJ1-2; D is perhaps TRBD1 (6 bases). Germline V gives CDR1 MNHEY, CDR2 SVGAGI. The CDR3 extends over 14 amino acids. Trimming took 5 bases from V and 6 from J, leaving 16 bases between them. The DNA for the CDR3 is TGTGCCAGCAGTCAAAGCCTAACAGGGAATGGCTACACCTTC. Protein: CASSQSLTGNGYTF.

A few counts support this clone. The chain links TRBV6-5 to TRBJ1-2; 9 positions match TRBD1. This CDR3 contains 15 residues. Germline V gives CDR1 MNHEY, CDR2 SVGAGI. Trimming cost V 5 bases and J 8 bases; bases outside gene matches: 12. The CDR3 bases are TGTGCCAGCAGTCCCCTGGACAGGGGAATAGACGGCTACACCTTC. Amino acid sequence: CASSPLDRGIDGYTF.

This sequence joins TRBV5-3 and TRBJ1-5; 8 positions match TRBD1. TRBV5-3 is known as an ORF, though its function is uncertain. The CDR3 is 18 residues long. With 4 bases clipped from V and 0 bases from J, the junction kept 12 bases outside the gene matches. The CDR3 region has the DNA TGTGCCAGAAGCCGTGGCAGGGGGCTCCCTAATAGCAATCAGCCCCAGCATTTT. Its protein is CARSRGRGLPNSNQPQHF.

The chain recombines TRBV13 with TRBJ1-1; 9 bases map to TRBD1. Germline CDR1 is PRHDT and CDR2 is FYEKMQ (reference sequence). CDR3 length equals 13 residues. Germline trimming cut 1 base from V and 10 bases from J; bases unmatched to any gene: 4. In nucleotides, the CDR3 is TGTGCCAGCAGCTTAGACAGGGGGCCGGTAGCTTTCTTT. Its protein is CASSLDRGPVAFF.

This clone was seen a few times. The chain has TRBV28 and TRBJ2-1; 9 bases map to TRBD1. Germline V gene data show CDR1 as MDHEN and CDR2 as SYDVKM. The V gene end was trimmed by 3 bases and the J gene end by 7 bases; junction bases not matched to a gene: 4. The CDR3 extends over 14 amino acids. The CDR3 DNA reads TGTGCCAGCAGTTTCCATGGACAGGGGAATGAGCAGTTCTTC. As protein: CASSFHGQGNEQFF.

This chain links TRBV7-8 with TRBJ2-1; D call uncertain. CDR3 size: 13 residues. The V gene lost 1 base and the J gene lost 6 bases, with 7 bases spanning the gap. Germline CDR1 SGHVS, CDR2 FQNEAQ. CDR3 loop: CASSLDSFNEQFF. The DNA of the CDR3 is TGTGCCAGCAGCTTAGATTCTTTCAATGAGCAGTTCTTC.

This sequence joins TRBV10-3 and TRBJ1-4; no firm D call. CDR3 length: 13 amino acids. Germline CDR1 reads ENHRY; CDR2 reads SYGVKD. Trimming removed 3 bases at V and 6 bases at J, with 8 bases between. For the CDR3, the DNA is TGTGCCATCAGTGACAGTATCCATGAAAAACTGTTTTTT. This encodes CAISDSIHEKLFF.

The CDR3 loop is CASCRDRNTEAFF. CDR3 in DNA: TGTGCCAGCTGCAGGGACAGAAACACTGAAGCTTTCTTT. V is TRBV7-3 and J is TRBJ1-1; TRBD1 aligns across 7 bases. The CDR3 covers 13 residues. Unmatched junction bases numbered 5, after V lost 8 bases and J lost 2 bases. CDR1 is SGHTA and CDR2 is FQGTGA in the germline V gene. Using reference TRBV7-3 and TRBJ1-1 for the parts outside the CDR3, the full variable domain is GAGVSQTPSNKVTEKGKYVELRCDPISGHTALYWYRQSLGQGPEFLIYFQGTGAADDSGLPNDRFFAVRPEGSVSTLKIQRTERGDSAVYLCASCRDRNTEAFFGQGTRLTVV.

The V gene is TRBV18, the J gene TRBJ1-1; 8 bases align to TRBD1. V was clipped by 1 base and J by 4 bases; unmatched bases: 8. The CDR3 length is 16 residues. Germline CDR1 and CDR2: KGHSH and LQKENI. The CDR3 loop is CASSPQKRQGFTEAFF. The CDR3 DNA follows: TGTGCCAGCTCACCACAAAAGCGACAGGGGTTCACTGAAGCTTTCTTT. The whole variable domain, filled in from reference TRBV18 and TRBJ1-1, reads NAGVMQNPRHLVRRRGQEARLRCSPMKGHSHVYWYRQLPEEGLKFMVYLQKENIIDESGMPKERFSAEFPKEGPSILRIQQVVRGDSAAYFCASSPQKRQGFTEAFFGQGTRLTVV.

V and J are TRBV4-3 and TRBJ1-2, with 9 bases matching TRBD1. The ends lost 3 bases at V and 7 bases at J; junction bases unmatched: 12. The germline V gene encodes CDR1 LGHNA and CDR2 YSLEER. CDR3 length: 16 residues. CDR3 in DNA: TGCGCCAGCAGCCATGACTCCACAGGGGGCGCGGGTGGCTACACCTTC. Translating it yields CASSHDSTGGAGGYTF.

The gene calls are TRBV6-1 and TRBJ1-6; 9 nucleotides agree with TRBD1. The length of the CDR3 is 14 residues. Per the germline V gene, CDR1 is MNHNS and CDR2 is SASEGT. V gave up 7 bases and J gave up 7 bases; unmatched junction bases: 5. CDR3 in DNA: TGTGCCAGCACCCGGGACAGGGCCAATTCACCCCTCCACTTT. This sequence encodes CASTRDRANSPLHF.

V is TRBV6-5 and J is TRBJ1-5; perhaps TRBD1 as D (5 bases). In germline, CDR1 is MNHEY, CDR2 SVGAGI. V lost 2 bases and J lost 6, with 11 bases in between. There are 14 residues in the CDR3. The CDR3 nucleotides read TGTGCCAGCAGTTACGCAGGGTCAAGTCAGCCCCAGCATTTT. Translating it yields CASSYAGSSQPQHF.

The gene calls are TRBV5-4 and TRBJ1-4, with D unresolved. The CDR3 sequence is 15 residues long. In germline, CDR1 is SGHNT, CDR2 YYREEE (reference sequence). The germline V and J ends were trimmed by 4 bases and 0 bases, with 10 bases remaining between them. The CDR3 loop reads CASSTTSATNEKLFF. CDR3 sequence (DNA): TGTGCCAGCAGCACGACGAGCGCAACTAATGAAAAACTGTTTTTT.

This clone has just a few counts. The V call is TRBV30, the J call TRBJ2-1, with TRBD2 identical over 9 bases. CDR1 is GTSNPN, CDR2 SVGIG, per germline (reference sequence). The CDR3 totals 15 residues. V lost 7 bases to trimming and J lost 4 bases; unmatched junction nucleotides: 11. CDR3 in amino acids: CASPLGGGAYNEQFF. For the CDR3, the DNA is TGTGCCTCCCCCCTCGGCGGGGGGGCGTACAATGAGCAGTTCTTC.

This clone was seen a few times. The rearrangement links TRBV25-1 to TRBJ2-7, with D unresolved. The CDR3 has 13 amino acids. Trimming shortened V by 3 bases and J by 2 bases, and 8 bases separated the two germline ends. Germline loops: CDR1 MGHDK, CDR2 SYGVNS. CDR3 loop: CASSDRVTYEQYF. In DNA, the CDR3 is TGTGCCAGCAGTGACCGCGTTACCTACGAGCAGTACTTC.

This chain connects TRBV6-5 to TRBJ2-3, with 11 bases fitting TRBD2. The CDR3 loop spans 16 amino acids. The germline gives CDR1 MNHEY, CDR2 SVGAGI. Unmatched junction bases numbered 0, after V lost 0 bases and J lost 1 base. The CDR3 region is CASSYSTSGGTDTQYF. The CDR3 nucleotides read TGTGCCAGCAGTTACTCGACTAGCGGGGGCACAGATACGCAGTATTTT.